The 9 T cell receptor beta chains below were found in one sample sequenced in a study of long-term antiretroviral therapy in people with HIV. The run of the v3.0 immunoSEQ assay was at survey level. Produced via immunoSEQ multiplex PCR; TCRdb's table is partial and in-frame only. The table has about 16,000 clones, approximately 90% seen once. The sample was unsorted PBMCs, taken 0.7 years before starting antiretroviral therapy. These receptors came from a man between 45 and 60 years old with HIV.

This clone was seen only once. The rearrangement uses TRBV10-3 and TRBJ2-2; possible D gene TRBD2, 5 bases. V was trimmed by 2 bases and J by 7 bases, leaving 11 bases between them. The CDR3 totals 14 residues. From germline, CDR1 is ENHRY and CDR2 SYGVKD. The CDR3 loop is CAISETSSGGELFF. CDR3 sequence (DNA): TGTGCCATCAGTGAGACTAGTTCTGGCGGGGAGCTGTTTTTT.

The CDR3 coding sequence is TGCGCCAGCAGCTTGGGACAGGGGAGTGATGGCTACACCTTC. Translation gives CASSLGQGSDGYTF. The chain is built from TRBV5-1 and TRBJ1-2; TRBD1 agrees at 8 bases. CDR1 and CDR2 (germline): SGHRS, YFSETQ. The CDR3 covers 14 residues. V was clipped by 0 bases and J by 6 bases; unmatched bases: 4. The full variable domain, its missing parts supplied by reference TRBV5-1 and TRBJ1-2, is KAGVTQTPRYLIKTRGQQVTLSCSPISGHRSVSWYQQTPGQGLQFLFEYFSETQRNKGNFPGRFSGRQFSNSRSEMNVSTLELGDSALYLCASSLGQGSDGYTFGSGTRLTVV.

V and J are TRBV5-1 and TRBJ2-3; 10 bases align to TRBD2. V shed 4 bases, J shed 1 base, and the junction held 12 bases outside the gene matches. This CDR3 contains 18 residues. Germline V gene sequence: CDR1 SGHRS, CDR2 YFSETQ. CDR3 in amino acids: CASSTEPAGGPGTDTQYF. The CDR3 region has the DNA TGCGCCAGCAGCACCGAACCAGCGGGAGGGCCCGGCACAGATACGCAGTATTTT.

The chain carries TRBV6-1 and TRBJ2-1; 11 bases are shared with TRBD2. Germline V gene lookup returns CDR1 MNHNS and CDR2 SASEGT. The ends lost 5 bases at V and 9 bases at J; junction bases unmatched: 9. The length of the CDR3 is 15 residues. CDR3: CASSISGGAFGEQFF. The CDR3, as DNA: TGTGCCAGCAGTATTAGCGGGGGGGCCTTCGGTGAGCAGTTCTTC.

This chain joins TRBV6-1 and TRBJ2-1, with a tentative D call TRBD2 (5 bases). Between the trimmed V and J ends, which lost 6 bases and 2 bases, there was a span of 14 bases. The CDR3 is made up of 15 amino acids. Germline-derived CDR1 and CDR2 are MNHNS and SASEGT. DNA of the CDR3: TGTGCCAGCAGGGTGGCGAGCGGTCCCTACAATGAGCAGTTCTTC. Translated, it gives CASRVASGPYNEQFF.

V is TRBV7-3 and J is TRBJ1-2, with 8 nucleotides matching TRBD1. This CDR3 is built from 13 residues. The trim removed 5 bases at V and 3 bases at J, leaving 2 bases unmatched. Germline V gene lookup returns CDR1 SGHTA and CDR2 FQGTGA. This CDR3 reads CASSLGQDYGYTF. As DNA, the CDR3 is TGTGCCAGCAGCCTGGGACAGGACTATGGCTACACCTTC. Drawing the rest from reference TRBV7-3 and TRBJ1-2, the complete variable domain is GAGVSQTPSNKVTEKGKYVELRCDPISGHTALYWYRQSLGQGPEFLIYFQGTGAADDSGLPNDRFFAVRPEGSVSTLKIQRTERGDSAVYLCASSLGQDYGYTFGSGTRLTVV.

This chain links TRBV5-1 with TRBJ2-4; D is ambiguous. The V gene's germline CDR1 is SGHRS and CDR2 YFSETQ. V was cut by 4 bases and J by 9 bases, with 20 bases left in between. The CDR3 is 15 residues long. CDR3 protein: CASSDLVGRITIQYF. Here the CDR3 DNA reads TGCGCCAGCAGCGACTTGGTTGGCAGAATAACCATTCAGTACTTC.

The chain has TRBV27 and TRBJ1-5; tentatively, D is TRBD1 (5 bases). Trimming pared 3 bases from V and 7 bases from J, leaving 13 bases between. The CDR3 is made up of 14 amino acids. CDR1 and CDR2 (germline): MNHEY, SMNVEV (reference sequence). This CDR3 reads CASSFVPGPQPQHF. In nucleotides, the CDR3 is TGTGCCAGCAGTTTCGTTCCAGGGCCCCAGCCCCAGCATTTT.

The rearrangement uses TRBV7-3 and TRBJ2-1; maybe TRBD2 (6 bases). The ends were cut back, 5 bases at V and 3 bases at J, with 17 bases in the middle. Per germline, CDR1 SGHTA and CDR2 FQGTGA. The CDR3 is made up of 16 amino acids. CDR3 sequence reads: CASSEAGTGLYNEQFF. DNA of the CDR3: TGTGCCAGCAGCGAAGCCGGGACTGGACTCTACAATGAGCAGTTCTTC. The whole variable domain, remainder taken from reference TRBV7-3 and TRBJ2-1, is GAGVSQTPSNKVTEKGKYVELRCDPISGHTALYWYRQSLGQGPEFLIYFQGTGAADDSGLPNDRFFAVRPEGSVSTLKIQRTERGDSAVYLCASSEAGTGLYNEQFFGPGTRLTVL.